This T cell receptor beta chain was captured by sequencing in a study of T cell responses to AZD1222 COVID-19 vaccine. For the study at large: Second-dose timings of about 4 or about 12 weeks were pooled. Overall study results and limits: A rise in Spike-specific TCR breadth and depth followed two AZD1222 doses. There were vaccine-associated CD4 TCRs across spike, dominant at 160-218 and 743-854. Baseline serology detected seropositivity in only a handful of AZD1222 recipients.

Notes on this clone: Its antigen is still unknown.

Some clones are missing from TCRdb's copy, which holds only in-frame ones; the method was immunoSEQ multiplex PCR. The sample has some 47,000 clones, about 83% seen once. The source was peripheral blood, collected on day 0 of AZD1222 vaccination. The TCR was taken from an adult in good health.

The CDR3 DNA sequence: TGTGCCACCAGTGAAGGTGGAGGCACAGATACGCAGTATTTT. It codes for CATSEGGGTDTQYF. The rearrangement joins TRBV24-1 to TRBJ2-3, with unresolved D. V was cut by 4 bases and J by 1 base, with 8 bases left in between. The CDR3 is made up of 14 amino acids. Per germline, CDR1 KGHDR and CDR2 SFDVKD.